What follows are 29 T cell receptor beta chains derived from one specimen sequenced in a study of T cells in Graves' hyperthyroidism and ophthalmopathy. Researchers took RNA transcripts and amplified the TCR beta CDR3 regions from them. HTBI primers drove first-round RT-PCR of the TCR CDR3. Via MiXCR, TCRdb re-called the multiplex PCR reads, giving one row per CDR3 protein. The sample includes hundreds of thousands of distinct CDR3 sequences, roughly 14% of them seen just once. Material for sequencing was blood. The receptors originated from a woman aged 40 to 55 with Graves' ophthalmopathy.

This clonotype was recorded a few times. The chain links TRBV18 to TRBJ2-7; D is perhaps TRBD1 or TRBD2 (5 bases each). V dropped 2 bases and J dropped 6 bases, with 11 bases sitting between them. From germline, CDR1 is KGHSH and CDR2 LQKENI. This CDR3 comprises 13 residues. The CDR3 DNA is TGTGCCAGCTCACCAGGGGACCTCCGCGAGCAGTACTTC. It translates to CASSPGDLREQYF.

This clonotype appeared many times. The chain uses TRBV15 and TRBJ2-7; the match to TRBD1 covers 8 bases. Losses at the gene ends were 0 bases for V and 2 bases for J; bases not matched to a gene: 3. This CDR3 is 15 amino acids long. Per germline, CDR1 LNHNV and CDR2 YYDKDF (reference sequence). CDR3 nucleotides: TGTGCCACCAGCAGAGAGGGGACAGGAGCCTACGAGCAGTACTTC. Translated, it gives CATSREGTGAYEQYF.

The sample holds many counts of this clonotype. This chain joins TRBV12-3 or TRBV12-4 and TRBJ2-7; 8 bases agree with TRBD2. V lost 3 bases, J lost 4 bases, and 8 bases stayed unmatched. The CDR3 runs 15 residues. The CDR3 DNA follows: TGTGCCAGCAGTTTCGGGTCGAGCGGGAGTTACGAGCAGTACTTC. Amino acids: CASSFGSSGSYEQYF.

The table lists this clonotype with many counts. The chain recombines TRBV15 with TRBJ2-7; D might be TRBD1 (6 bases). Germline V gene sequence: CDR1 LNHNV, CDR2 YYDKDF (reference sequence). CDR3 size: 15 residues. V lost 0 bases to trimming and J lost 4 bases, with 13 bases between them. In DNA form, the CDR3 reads TGTGCCACCAGCAGAGACGTGGGGGCGTCGTACGAGCAGTACTTC. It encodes CATSRDVGASYEQYF.

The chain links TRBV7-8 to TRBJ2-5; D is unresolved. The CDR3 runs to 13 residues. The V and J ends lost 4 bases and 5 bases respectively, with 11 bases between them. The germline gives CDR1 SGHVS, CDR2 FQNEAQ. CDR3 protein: CASSSRSMETQYF. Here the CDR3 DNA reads TGTGCCAGCAGCTCCCGATCTATGGAGACCCAGTACTTC.

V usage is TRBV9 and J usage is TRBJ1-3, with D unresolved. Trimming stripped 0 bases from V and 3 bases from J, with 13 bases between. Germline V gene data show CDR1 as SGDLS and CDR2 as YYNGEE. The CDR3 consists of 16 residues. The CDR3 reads CASSVDLASYGNTIYF. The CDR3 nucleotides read TGTGCCAGCAGCGTAGACCTTGCCAGCTATGGAAACACCATATATTTT.

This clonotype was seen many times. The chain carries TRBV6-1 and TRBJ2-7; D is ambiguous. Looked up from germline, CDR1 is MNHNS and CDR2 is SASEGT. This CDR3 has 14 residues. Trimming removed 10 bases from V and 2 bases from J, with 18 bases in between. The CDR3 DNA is TGTGCCATCCGCCCTTCACCTGGGACCTACGAGCAGTACTTC. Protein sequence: CAIRPSPGTYEQYF.

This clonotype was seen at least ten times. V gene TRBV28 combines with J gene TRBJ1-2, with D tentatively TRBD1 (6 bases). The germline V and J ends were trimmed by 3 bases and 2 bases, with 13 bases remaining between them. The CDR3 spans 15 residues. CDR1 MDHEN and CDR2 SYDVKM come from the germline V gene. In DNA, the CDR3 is TGTGCCAGCAGTTTGCAGGGGTTCGGCAACTATGGCTACACCTTC. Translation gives CASSLQGFGNYGYTF.

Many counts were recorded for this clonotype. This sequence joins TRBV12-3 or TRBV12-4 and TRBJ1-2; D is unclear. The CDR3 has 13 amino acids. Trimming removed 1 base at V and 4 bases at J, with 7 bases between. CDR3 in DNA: TGTGCCAGCAGTTTAGGGCAGGTCTATGGCTACACCTTC. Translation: CASSLGQVYGYTF.

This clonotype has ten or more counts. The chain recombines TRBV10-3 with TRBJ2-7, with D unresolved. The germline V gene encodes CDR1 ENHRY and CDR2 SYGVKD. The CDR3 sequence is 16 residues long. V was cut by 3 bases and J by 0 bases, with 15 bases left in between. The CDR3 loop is CAISDPLTDFSYEQYF. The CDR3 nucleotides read TGTGCCATCAGTGATCCGCTCACGGATTTCTCCTACGAGCAGTACTTC.

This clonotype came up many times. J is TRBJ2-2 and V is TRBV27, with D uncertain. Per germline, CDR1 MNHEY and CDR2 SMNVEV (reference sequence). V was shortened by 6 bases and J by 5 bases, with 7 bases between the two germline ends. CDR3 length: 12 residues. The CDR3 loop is CASRLGTGELFF. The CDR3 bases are TGTGCCAGCAGATTGGGGACCGGGGAGCTGTTTTTT.

The CDR3 sequence: CSVEEGGVPREQYF. As DNA, the CDR3 is TGCAGCGTTGAAGAAGGGGGGGTCCCCCGCGAGCAGTACTTC. V gene TRBV29-1 combines with J gene TRBJ2-7, with a possible D match to TRBD2 (7 bases). V lost 0 bases, J lost 6 bases, and 15 bases lay in between. The CDR3 extends over 14 amino acids. The germline gives CDR1 SQVTM, CDR2 ANQGSEA.

CDR3 DNA sequence: TGTGCCAGCAGCCGTCCCTTATTCGGCGGGAACACTGAAGCTTTCTTT. This gives the protein CASSRPLFGGNTEAFF. The rearrangement links TRBV11-1 to TRBJ1-1, with no clear D. The CDR3 spans 16 residues. The germline V gene has CDR1 SGHAT and CDR2 FQDESV (reference sequence). V dropped 5 bases and J dropped 1 base, with 17 bases sitting between them.

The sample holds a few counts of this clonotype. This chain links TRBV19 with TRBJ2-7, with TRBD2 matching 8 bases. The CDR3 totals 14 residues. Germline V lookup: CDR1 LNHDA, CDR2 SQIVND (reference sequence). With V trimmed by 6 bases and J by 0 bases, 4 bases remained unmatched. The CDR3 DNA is TGTGCCAGTAGCGCCGGGACTAGCTCCTACGAGCAGTACTTC. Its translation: CASSAGTSSYEQYF.

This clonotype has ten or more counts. The CDR3 region is CASSTQESALNHEQYF. The CDR3 DNA reads as TGTGCCAGCAGCACCCAAGAATCGGCGCTAAACCACGAGCAGTACTTC. This rearrangement joins TRBV9 to TRBJ2-7, with D hard to call. This CDR3 has 16 residues. V lost 4 bases to trimming and J lost 5 bases, with 22 bases between them. Germline values: CDR1 SGDLS, CDR2 YYNGEE.

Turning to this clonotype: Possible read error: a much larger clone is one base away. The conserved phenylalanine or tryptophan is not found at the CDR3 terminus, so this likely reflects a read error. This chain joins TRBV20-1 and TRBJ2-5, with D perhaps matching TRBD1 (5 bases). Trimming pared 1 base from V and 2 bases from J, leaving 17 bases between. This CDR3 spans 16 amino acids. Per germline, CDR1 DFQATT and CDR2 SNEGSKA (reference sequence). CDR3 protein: CSARGLSGAAQETQYL. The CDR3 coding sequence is TGCAGTGCTAGAGGTCTATCTGGGGCGGCTCAAGAGACCCAGTACCTC.

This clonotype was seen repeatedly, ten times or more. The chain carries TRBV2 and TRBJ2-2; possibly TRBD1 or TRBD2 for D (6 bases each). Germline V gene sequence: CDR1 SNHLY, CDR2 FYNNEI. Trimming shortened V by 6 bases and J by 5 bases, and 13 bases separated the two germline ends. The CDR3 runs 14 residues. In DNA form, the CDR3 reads TGTGCCAGCAGCGCGGGACACTCAACCGGGGAGCTGTTTTTT. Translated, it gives CASSAGHSTGELFF. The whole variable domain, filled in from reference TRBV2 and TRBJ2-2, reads EPEVTQTPSHQVTQMGQEVILRCVPISNHLYFYWYRQILGQKVEFLVSFYNNEISEKSEIFDDQFSVERPDGSNFTLKIRSTKLEDSAMYFCASSAGHSTGELFFGEGSRLTVL.

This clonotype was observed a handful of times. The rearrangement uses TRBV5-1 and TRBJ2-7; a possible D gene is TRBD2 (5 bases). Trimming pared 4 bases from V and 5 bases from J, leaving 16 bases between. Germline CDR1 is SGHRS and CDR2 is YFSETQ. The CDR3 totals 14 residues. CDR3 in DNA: TGCGCCAGCAGCCCGAGGACTGCCTCTCACGAGCAGTACTTC. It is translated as CASSPRTASHEQYF.

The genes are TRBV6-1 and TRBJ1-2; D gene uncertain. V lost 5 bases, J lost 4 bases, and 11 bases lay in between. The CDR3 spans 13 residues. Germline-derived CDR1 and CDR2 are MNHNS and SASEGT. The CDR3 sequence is CASSTARFYGYTF. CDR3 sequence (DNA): TGTGCCAGCAGTACAGCCCGATTCTATGGCTACACCTTC.

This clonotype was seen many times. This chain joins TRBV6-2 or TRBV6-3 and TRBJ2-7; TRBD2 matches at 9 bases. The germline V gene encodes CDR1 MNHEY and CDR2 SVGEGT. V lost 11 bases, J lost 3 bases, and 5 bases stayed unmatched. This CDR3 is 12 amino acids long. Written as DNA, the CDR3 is TGTGCCGTCAGACTAGCGGACTACGAGCAGTACTTC. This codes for CAVRLADYEQYF.

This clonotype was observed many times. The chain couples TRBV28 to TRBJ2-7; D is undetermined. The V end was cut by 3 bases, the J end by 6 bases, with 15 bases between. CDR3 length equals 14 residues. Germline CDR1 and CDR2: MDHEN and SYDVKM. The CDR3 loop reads CASSFTTAWGEQYF. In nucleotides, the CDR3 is TGTGCCAGCAGTTTTACCACGGCTTGGGGCGAGCAGTACTTC.

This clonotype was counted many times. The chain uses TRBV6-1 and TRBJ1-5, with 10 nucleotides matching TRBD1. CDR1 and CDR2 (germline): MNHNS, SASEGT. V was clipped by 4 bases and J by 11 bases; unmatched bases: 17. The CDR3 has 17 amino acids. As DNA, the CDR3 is TGTGCCAGCAGTGGAACCAAAGGACAGGGGGGGACCAGGGCCCAGCATTTT. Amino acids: CASSGTKGQGGTRAQHF.

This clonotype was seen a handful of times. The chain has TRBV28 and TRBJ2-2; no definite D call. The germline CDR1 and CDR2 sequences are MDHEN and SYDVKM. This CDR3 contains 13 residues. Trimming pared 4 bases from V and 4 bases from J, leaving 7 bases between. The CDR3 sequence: CASSSLPTGELFF. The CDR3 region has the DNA TGTGCCAGCAGTTCCCTTCCCACCGGGGAGCTGTTTTTT.

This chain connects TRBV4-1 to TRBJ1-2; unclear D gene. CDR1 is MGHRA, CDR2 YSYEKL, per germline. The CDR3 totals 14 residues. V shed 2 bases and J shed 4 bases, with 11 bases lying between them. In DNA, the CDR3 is TGCGCCAGCAGCCAAAGATCAACCTCCTATGGCTACACCTTC. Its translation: CASSQRSTSYGYTF.

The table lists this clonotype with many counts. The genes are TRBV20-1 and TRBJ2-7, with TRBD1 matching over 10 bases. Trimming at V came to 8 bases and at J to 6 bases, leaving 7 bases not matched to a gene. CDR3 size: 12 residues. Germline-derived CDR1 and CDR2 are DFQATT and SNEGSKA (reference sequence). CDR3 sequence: CSPTGQGGEQYF. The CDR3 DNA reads TGCAGTCCGACCGGACAGGGGGGCGAGCAGTACTTC.

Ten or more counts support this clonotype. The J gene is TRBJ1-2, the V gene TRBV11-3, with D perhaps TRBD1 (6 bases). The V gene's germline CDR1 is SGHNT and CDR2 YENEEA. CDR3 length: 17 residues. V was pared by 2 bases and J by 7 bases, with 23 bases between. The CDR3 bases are TGTGCCAGCAGCTTAAACTCTGGATCACTCTGGGGGGCTGGCTACACCTTC. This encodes CASSLNSGSLWGAGYTF.

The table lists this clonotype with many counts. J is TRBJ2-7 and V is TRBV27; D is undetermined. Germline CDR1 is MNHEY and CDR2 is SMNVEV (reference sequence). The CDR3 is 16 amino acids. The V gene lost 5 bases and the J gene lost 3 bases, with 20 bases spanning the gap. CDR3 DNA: TGTGCCAGCAGTCCCCTATCGTTCGGACGTGGCTACGAGCAGTACTTC. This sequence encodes CASSPLSFGRGYEQYF.

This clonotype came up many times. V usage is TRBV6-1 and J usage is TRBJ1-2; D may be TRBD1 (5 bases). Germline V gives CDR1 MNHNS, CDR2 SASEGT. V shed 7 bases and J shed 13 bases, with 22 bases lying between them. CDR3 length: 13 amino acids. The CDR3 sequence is CASISPGSLDSTF. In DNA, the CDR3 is TGTGCCAGCATCAGTCCAGGGTCCCTTGACTCCACCTTC.

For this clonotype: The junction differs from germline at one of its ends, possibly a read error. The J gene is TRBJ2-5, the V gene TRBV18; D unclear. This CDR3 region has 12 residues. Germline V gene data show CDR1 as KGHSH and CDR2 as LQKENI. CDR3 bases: TGTACCAGCTCAATACAGCAAGAGACCCAGTACTTC. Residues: CTSSIQQETQYF.